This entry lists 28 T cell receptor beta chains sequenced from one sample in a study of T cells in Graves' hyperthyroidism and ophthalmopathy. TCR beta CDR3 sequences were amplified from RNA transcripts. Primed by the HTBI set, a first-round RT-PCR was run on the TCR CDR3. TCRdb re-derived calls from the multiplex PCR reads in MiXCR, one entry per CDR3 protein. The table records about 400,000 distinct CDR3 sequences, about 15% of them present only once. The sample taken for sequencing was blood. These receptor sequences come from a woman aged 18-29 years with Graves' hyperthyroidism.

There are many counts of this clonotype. The CDR3 coding sequence is TGCGCCAGCAGCTTGGAACTAGCAGGCTACAATGAGCAGTTCTTC. Protein product: CASSLELAGYNEQFF. The chain links TRBV5-1 to TRBJ2-1; D is possibly TRBD2 (6 bases). The V and J ends lost 0 bases and 3 bases respectively, with 10 bases between them. This CDR3 is 15 amino acids long. Per the germline V gene, CDR1 is SGHRS and CDR2 is YFSETQ.

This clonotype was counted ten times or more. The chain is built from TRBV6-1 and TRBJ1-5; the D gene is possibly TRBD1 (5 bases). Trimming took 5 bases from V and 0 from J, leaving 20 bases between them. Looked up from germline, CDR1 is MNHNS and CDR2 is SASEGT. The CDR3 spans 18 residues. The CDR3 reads CASSPAATAIYSNQPQHF. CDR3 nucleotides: TGTGCCAGCAGTCCTGCTGCGACAGCCATTTATAGCAATCAGCCCCAGCATTTT.

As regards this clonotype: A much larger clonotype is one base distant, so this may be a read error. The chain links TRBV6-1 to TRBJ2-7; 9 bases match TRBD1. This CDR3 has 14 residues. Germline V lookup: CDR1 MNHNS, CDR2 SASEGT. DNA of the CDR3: TGTGCCAGCAACCCGGGACAGGGATTAAGCGAGCGGTACTTC. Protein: CASNPGQGLSERYF.

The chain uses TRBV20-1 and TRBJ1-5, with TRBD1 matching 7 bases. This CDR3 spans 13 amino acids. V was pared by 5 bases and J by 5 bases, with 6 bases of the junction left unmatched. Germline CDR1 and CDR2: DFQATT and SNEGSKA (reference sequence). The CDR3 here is CSAHQGVDQPQHF. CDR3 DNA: TGCAGTGCTCATCAGGGGGTCGATCAGCCCCAGCATTTT.

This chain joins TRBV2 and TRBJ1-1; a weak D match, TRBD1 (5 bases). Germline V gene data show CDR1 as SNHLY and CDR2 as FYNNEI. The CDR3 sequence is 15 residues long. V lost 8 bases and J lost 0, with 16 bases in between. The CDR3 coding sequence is TGTGCCAGCGGAACTCGACAGTCCTTGAACACTGAAGCTTTCTTT. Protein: CASGTRQSLNTEAFF.

The CDR3 nucleotides read TGTGCCAGCAGTGCGTACCCCACAAGGACTGGGGCCAACGTCCTGACTTTC. Translated, it gives CASSAYPTRTGANVLTF. The chain employs TRBV27 and TRBJ2-6, with unresolved D. The CDR3 length is 17 residues. Trimming shortened V by 5 bases and J by 2 bases, and 16 bases separated the two germline ends. CDR1 MNHEY and CDR2 SMNVEV come from the germline V gene (reference sequence).

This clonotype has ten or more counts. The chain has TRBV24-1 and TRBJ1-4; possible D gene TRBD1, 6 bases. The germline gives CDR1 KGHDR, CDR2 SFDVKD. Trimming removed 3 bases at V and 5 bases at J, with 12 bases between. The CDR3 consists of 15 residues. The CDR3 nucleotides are TGTGCCACCAGTGATGGCGGGACACCCAATGAAAAACTGTTTTTT. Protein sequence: CATSDGGTPNEKLFF.

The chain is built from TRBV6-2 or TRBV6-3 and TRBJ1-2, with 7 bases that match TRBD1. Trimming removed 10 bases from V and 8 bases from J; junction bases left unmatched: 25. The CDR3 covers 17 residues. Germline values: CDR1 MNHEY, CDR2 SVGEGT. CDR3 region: CATFSYRGIRITRGYTF. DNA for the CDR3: TGTGCCACATTTTCATACAGGGGTATAAGGATTACGAGAGGCTACACCTTC.

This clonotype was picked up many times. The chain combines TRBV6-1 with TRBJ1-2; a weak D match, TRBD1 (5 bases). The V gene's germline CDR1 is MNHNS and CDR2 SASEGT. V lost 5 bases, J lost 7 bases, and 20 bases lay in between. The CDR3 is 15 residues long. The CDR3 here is CASSSMRGAKSGYTF. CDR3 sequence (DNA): TGTGCCAGCAGTTCGATGAGGGGCGCCAAGTCTGGCTACACCTTC.

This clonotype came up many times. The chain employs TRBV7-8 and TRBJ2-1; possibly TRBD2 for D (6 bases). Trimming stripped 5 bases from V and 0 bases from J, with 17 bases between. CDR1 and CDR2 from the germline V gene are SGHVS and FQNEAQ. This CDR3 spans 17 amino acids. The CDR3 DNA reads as TGTGCCAGCAGCGGAGGGGACTTCCTGAGCTCCTACAATGAGCAGTTCTTC. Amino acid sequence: CASSGGDFLSSYNEQFF. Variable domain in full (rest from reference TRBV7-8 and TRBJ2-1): GAGVSQSPRYKVAKRGQDVALRCDPISGHVSLFWYQQALGQGPEFLTYFQNEAQLDKSGLPSDRFFAERPEGSVSTLKIQRTQQEDSAVYLCASSGGDFLSSYNEQFFGPGTRLTVL.

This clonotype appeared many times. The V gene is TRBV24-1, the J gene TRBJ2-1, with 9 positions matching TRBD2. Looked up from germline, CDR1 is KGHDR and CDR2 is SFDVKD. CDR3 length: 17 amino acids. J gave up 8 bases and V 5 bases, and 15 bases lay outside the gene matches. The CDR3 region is CATSARSGRPPGDEQFF. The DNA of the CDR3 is TGTGCCACCAGTGCTCGAAGCGGGAGGCCTCCTGGTGATGAGCAGTTCTTC.

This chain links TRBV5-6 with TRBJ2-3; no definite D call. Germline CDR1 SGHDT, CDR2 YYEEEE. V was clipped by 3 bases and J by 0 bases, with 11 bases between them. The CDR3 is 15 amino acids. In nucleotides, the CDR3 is TGTGCCAGCAGCTCTTTAGAGTCTAGCACAGATACGCAGTATTTT. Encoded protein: CASSSLESSTDTQYF. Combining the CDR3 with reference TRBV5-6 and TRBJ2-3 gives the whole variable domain DAGVTQSPTHLIKTRGQQVTLRCSPKSGHDTVSWYQQALGQGPQFIFQYYEEEERQRGNFPDRFSGHQFPNYSSELNVNALLLGDSALYLCASSSLESSTDTQYFGPGTRLTVL.

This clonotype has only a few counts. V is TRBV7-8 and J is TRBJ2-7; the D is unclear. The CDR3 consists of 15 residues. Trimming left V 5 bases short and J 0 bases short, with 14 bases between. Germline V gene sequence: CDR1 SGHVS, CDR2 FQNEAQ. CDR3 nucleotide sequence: TGTGCCAGCAGCCTTATCGGTGGATCCTCCTACGAGCAGTACTTC. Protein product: CASSLIGGSSYEQYF. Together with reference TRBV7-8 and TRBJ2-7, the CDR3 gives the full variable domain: GAGVSQSPRYKVAKRGQDVALRCDPISGHVSLFWYQQALGQGPEFLTYFQNEAQLDKSGLPSDRFFAERPEGSVSTLKIQRTQQEDSAVYLCASSLIGGSSYEQYFGPGTRLTVT.

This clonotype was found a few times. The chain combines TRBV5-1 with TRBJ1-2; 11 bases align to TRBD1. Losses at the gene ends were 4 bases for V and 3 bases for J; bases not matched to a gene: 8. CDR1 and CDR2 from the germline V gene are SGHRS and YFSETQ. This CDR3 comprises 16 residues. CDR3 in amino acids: CASSPDGTGGDYGYTF. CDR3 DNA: TGCGCCAGCAGCCCAGATGGGACAGGGGGTGACTATGGCTACACCTTC.

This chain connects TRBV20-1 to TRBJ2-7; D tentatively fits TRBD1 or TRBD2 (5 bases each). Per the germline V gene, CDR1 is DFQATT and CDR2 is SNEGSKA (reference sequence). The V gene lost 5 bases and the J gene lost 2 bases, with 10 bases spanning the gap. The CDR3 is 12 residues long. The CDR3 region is CSAAGAAYEQYF. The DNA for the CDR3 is TGCAGTGCTGCCGGGGCGGCCTACGAGCAGTACTTC.

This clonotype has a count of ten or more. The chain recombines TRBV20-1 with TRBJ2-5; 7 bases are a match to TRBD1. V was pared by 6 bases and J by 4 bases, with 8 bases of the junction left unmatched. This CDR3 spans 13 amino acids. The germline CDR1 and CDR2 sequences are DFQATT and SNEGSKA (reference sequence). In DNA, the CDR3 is TGCAGTGCGAGGGGGCTTTGGGGAGAGACCCAGTACTTC. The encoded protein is CSARGLWGETQYF.

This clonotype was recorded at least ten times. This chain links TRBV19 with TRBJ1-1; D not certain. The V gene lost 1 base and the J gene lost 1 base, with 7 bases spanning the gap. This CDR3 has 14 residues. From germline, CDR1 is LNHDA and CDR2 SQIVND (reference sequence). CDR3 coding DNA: TGTGCCAGTAGTATAGGTACCCGGAACACTGAAGCTTTCTTT. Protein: CASSIGTRNTEAFF.

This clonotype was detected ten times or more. CDR3 region: CASSSGPNYGYTF. The DNA for the CDR3 is TGCGCCAGCAGTTCGGGACCGAATTATGGCTACACCTTC. The rearrangement links TRBV5-1 to TRBJ1-2; TRBD1 might be the D (5 bases). CDR3 length: 13 amino acids. Trimming cost V 5 bases and J 5 bases, with 13 bases left between them. CDR1 SGHRS and CDR2 YFSETQ come from the germline V gene.

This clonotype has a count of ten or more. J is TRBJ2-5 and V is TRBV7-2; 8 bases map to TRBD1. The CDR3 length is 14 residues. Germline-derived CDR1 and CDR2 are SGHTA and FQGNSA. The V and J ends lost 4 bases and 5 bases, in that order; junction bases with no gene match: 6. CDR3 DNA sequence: TGTGCCAGCAGCTCTACGCGACAGGGGGAGACCCAGTACTTC. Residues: CASSSTRQGETQYF.

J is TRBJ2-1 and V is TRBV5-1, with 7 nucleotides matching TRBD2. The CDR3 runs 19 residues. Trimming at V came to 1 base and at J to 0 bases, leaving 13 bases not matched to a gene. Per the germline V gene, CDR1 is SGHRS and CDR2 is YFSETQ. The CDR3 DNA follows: TGCGCCAGCAGCTTGCTCGGGGCTAGCGGCGCCCTCTCCTACAATGAGCAGTTCTTC. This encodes CASSLLGASGALSYNEQFF.

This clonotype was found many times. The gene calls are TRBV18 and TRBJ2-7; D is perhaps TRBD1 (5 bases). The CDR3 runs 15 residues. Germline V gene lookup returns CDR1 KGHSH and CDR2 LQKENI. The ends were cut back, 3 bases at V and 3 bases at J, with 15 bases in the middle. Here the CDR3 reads CASSPGQEKNYEQYF. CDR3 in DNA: TGTGCCAGCTCACCGGGGCAGGAAAAAAACTACGAGCAGTACTTC.

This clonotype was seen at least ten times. CDR3 sequence (DNA): TGTGCCAGCAGCGTACAAGGGTACAATGAGCAGTTCTTC. Its translation is CASSVQGYNEQFF. The chain employs TRBV3-1 and TRBJ2-1, with D unclear. Trimming cost V 5 bases and J 4 bases, with 9 bases left between them. CDR1 is LGHDT, CDR2 YNNKEL, per germline (reference sequence). The CDR3 consists of 13 residues.

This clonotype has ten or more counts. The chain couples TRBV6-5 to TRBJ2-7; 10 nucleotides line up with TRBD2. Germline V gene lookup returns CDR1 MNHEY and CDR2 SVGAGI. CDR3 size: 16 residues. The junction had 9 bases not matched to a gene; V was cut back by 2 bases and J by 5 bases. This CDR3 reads CASSYPRRLAGDEQYF. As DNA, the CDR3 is TGTGCCAGCAGTTACCCAAGAAGGCTAGCGGGAGACGAGCAGTACTTC.

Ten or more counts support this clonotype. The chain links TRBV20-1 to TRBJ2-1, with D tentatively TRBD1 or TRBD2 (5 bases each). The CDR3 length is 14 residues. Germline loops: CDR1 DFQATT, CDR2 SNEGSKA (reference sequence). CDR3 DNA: TGCAGCCAATCCGGGACGTTAAAGATGGGTGAGCAGTTCTTC. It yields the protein CSQSGTLKMGEQFF.

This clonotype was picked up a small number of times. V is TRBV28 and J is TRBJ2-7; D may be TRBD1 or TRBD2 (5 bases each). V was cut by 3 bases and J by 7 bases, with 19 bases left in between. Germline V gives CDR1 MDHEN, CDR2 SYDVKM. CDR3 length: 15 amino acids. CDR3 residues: CASSLEATGRREQYF. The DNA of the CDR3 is TGTGCCAGCAGTTTGGAGGCCACAGGACGTCGGGAGCAGTACTTC.

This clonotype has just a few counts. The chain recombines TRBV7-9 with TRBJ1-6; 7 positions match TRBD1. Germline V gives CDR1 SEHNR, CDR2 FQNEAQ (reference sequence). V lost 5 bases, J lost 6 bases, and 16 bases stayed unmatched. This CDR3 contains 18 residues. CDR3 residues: CASSKLGGDSQVNSPLHF. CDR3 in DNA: TGTGCCAGCAGCAAGTTGGGGGGGGACAGTCAAGTTAATTCACCCCTCCACTTT.

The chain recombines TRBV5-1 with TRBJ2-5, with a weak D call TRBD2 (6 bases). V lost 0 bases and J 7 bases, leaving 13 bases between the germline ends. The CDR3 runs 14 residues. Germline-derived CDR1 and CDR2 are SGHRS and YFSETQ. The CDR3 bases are TGCGCCAGCAGCTTGGTTGGCAGGGAGGCGACCCAGTACTTC. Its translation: CASSLVGREATQYF.

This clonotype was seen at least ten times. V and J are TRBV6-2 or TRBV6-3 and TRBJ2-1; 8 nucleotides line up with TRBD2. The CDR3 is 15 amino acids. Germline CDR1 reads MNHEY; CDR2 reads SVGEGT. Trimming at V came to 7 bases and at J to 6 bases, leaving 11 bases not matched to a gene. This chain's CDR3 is CASIPSGRVGNEQFF. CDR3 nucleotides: TGTGCCAGCATACCCAGCGGGAGAGTCGGCAATGAGCAGTTCTTC.